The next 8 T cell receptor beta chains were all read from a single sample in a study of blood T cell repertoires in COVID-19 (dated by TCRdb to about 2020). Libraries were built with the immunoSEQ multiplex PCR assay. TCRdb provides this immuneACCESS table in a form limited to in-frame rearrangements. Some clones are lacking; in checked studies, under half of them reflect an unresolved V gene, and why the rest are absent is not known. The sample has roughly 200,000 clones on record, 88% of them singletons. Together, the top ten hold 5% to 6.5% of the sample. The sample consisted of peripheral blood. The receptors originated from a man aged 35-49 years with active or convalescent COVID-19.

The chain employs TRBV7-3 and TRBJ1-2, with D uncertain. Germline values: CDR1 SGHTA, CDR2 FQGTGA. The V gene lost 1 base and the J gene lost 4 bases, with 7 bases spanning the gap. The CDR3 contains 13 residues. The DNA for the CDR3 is TGTGCCAGCAGCTTAAAGGGAGGCTATGGCTACACCTTC. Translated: CASSLKGGYGYTF.

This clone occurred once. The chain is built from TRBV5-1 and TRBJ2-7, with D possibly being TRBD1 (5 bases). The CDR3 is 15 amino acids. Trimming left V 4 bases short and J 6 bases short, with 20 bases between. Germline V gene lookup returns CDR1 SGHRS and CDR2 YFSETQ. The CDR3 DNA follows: TGCGCCAGCAGCCTGGCGGCTGGCAGGGCGGCCGAGCAGTACTTC. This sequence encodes CASSLAAGRAAEQYF.

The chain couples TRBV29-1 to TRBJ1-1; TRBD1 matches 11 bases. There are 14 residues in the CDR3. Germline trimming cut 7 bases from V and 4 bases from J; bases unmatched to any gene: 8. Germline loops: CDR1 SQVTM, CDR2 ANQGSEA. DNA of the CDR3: TGCAGCGGGGCGGGACAGGGGGTCGGCACTGAAGCTTTCTTT. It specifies CSGAGQGVGTEAFF.

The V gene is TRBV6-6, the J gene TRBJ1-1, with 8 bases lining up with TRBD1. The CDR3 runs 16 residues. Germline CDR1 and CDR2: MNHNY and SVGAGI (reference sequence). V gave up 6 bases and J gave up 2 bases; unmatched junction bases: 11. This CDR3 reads CASSHPPDRGNTEAFF. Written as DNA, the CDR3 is TGTGCCAGCAGCCACCCCCCCGACAGGGGCAACACTGAAGCTTTCTTT.

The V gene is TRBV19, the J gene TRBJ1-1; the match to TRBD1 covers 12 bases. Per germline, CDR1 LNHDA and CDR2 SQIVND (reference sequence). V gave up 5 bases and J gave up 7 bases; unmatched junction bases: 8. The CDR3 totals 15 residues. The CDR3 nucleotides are TGTGCCAGTAGTGAAGGAGGGACAGGGGGCTTTGAAGCTTTCTTT. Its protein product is CASSEGGTGGFEAFF.

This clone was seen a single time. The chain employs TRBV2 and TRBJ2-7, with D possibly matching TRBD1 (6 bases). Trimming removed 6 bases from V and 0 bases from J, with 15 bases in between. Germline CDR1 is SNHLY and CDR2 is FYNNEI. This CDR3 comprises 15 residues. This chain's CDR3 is CASSPGTIRSYEQYF. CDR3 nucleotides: TGTGCCAGCAGCCCCGGGACAATCCGCTCCTACGAGCAGTACTTC.

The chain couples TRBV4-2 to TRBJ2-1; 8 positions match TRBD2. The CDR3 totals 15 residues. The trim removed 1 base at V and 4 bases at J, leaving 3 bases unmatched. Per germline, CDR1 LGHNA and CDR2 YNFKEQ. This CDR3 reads CASSQAGGRYNEQFF. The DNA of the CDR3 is TGTGCCAGCAGCCAAGCGGGAGGGAGGTACAATGAGCAGTTCTTC.

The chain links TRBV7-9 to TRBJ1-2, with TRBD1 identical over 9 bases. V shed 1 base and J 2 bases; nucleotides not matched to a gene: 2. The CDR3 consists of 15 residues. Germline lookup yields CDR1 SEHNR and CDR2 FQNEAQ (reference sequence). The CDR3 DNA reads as TGTGCCAGCAGCTTAGGGACAGGGGAGAACTATGGCTACACCTTC. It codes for CASSLGTGENYGYTF.